This entry features one TCR beta chain sequence. The clone's antigen remains unknown. Base qualities are not at hand, and no much larger clone is one base apart. This entry belongs to a study of shared clonotypes between healthy human individuals (dated by TCRdb to the early 2020s). Regarding the complete study: Three men and a couple of women, aged 18 to 49 years, made up the cohort. To increase sequencing depth and limit assay-specific biases, TCR repertoire library preparation and sequencing were carried out by different laboratories using diverse techniques. For each donor, CD4 naive and CD4 memory were each given three plates, CD8 naive was given two plates, and CD8 memory was given one plate. Between about 0.85 and 9.5 billion PBMCs per donor were obtained by leukapheresis. To estimate repertoire size and how much clonotypes are shared between individuals, the study performed deep sequencing of blood TCR repertoires from roughly five healthy adults.

The paper's findings and limits, for the study overall: Based on pairwise subsampling, the degree of clonotype sharing among donors was expected to be affected by sequencing depth. Rarefaction of sorted-subset datasets indicated incomplete sequencing despite the large sequencing depth. Sampling was restricted to blood, and TCR repertoires in tissue are likely to differ from TCR repertoires in blood. When several donors were compared, the shared fraction of clonotypes was roughly 5% for naive CD4, approximately 3.5% for naive CD8, 2.3% for memory CD4, and 0.35% to 0.4% for memory CD8. Because the study included a small number of donors, the genetic and exposure-history diversity represented was limited. Naive subsets generally had larger estimated clonotype richness than memory subsets did. Compared with non-shared clonotypes, the clonotypes found in all four sorted-subset donors had higher generation probabilities.

Via the germline V gene, CDR1 is SGHRS and CDR2 YFSETQ. From its cysteine to its phenylalanine, the CDR3 spans 14 amino acids. Only CDR3 DNA remains: 42 bases, in frame from the first base. V sheds 0 bases and J sheds 2 bases, leaving 8 bases between their ends. Using the deep immunoSEQ assay, multiplex PCR amplified TCR CDR3 regions from genomic DNA. Extracted genomic DNA from each cell subset was spread evenly across all wells of several immunoSEQ 96-well plates, with each plate serving as a replicate. For sorted subsets, 200 ng of genomic DNA, equivalent to some 30,000 T cell genomes, went into each replicate PCR. Purified libraries were measured with a Qubit 3.0 fluorometer, size-checked on a Bioanalyzer 2100, and measured again with the KAPA Library Quantification kit. Every immunoSEQ 96-well plate was sequenced on a separate single-read 150-cycle Illumina NextSeq 550 flow cell. Concerning the study's data processing: The immunoSEQ output contained only junctional sequences without quality scores, so filtering could not match that applied to full-length reads. Sequences were annotated with PyIR, a Python wrapper for IgBLAST v1.9, using IMGT germline references to assign V/J genes and CDR3. Reads were filtered out if the reads had weak V/J assignments (E-value above 1e-6), no CDR3, stop codons, out-of-frame junctions, or ambiguous translated residues. V3J clonotypes were defined as sequences sharing an identical inferred V gene, J gene, and CDR3 amino acid sequence. Percentage overlap between repertoires was computed as shared unique clonotypes divided by the size of the smaller repertoire. RTK rarefaction, the Chao1 estimator, and Recon v2.1 estimates of unobserved clonotypes were used to assess repertoire richness. For all TCRbeta clonotypes obtained by the gDNA method from several donors, generation probabilities were computed with OLGA. Here the immuneACCESS table is served through TCRdb, limited to in-frame sequences with V and J called. Missing clones are a known gap in these copies; in checked studies unresolved V genes cover under half, and the rest lacks a known reason. The V and J calls and clone size come from that table; D and trimming were worked out from the DNA. Here the sample has about 1 million clones; approximately 70% occur a single time. Jointly, the top ten make up approximately 1.5% of the sample.

The donors were healthy, HIV-negative adults who had no recently reported acute infections or vaccinations. Every donor was a Caucasian adult living in Nashville, Tennessee, USA. Magnetic negative selection was used to enrich CD4+ T cells, after which naive cells were positively selected on CD45RA and the negative fraction became the memory subset. Blood was collected by leukapheresis, and PBMCs were isolated by Ficoll-Histopaque density gradient centrifugation and then cryopreserved in liquid nitrogen vapor phase. Analytical flow cytometry was used to check the purity and quantity of each magnetically sorted T cell population. From each sorted fraction, genomic DNA was isolated and quantified by UV absorbance on a Nanodrop 2000c.

The rearrangement joined TRBV5-1 to TRBJ2-5; TRBD2 is a weak D gene call, 6 bases matching. This TCR was recovered from a man between 18 and 29 years old in good health. Sequenced: memory CD4+ T cells sorted from blood. What this sample's cell subset or site label stands for: CD45RA-negative fraction. The sequence in DNA is TGCGCCAGCAGCTTGGCGGGGGAACAAGAGACCCAGTACTTC. Its protein product is CASSLAGEQETQYF. Beyond the CDR3, the reference TRBV5-1 and TRBJ2-5 genes provide the residues; the full variable domain reads: KAGVTQTPRYLIKTRGQQVTLSCSPISGHRSVSWYQQTPGQGLQFLFEYFSETQRNKGNFPGRFSGRQFSNSRSEMNVSTLELGDSALYLCASSLAGEQETQYFGPGTRLLVL.